This TCR beta chain was captured in a study of T-cell reconstitution after alpha-beta-depleted transplantation in children. This CDR3 contains 14 residues. The V segment lost 5 bases and the J segment 7 bases; nucleotides outside the gene matches: 8. CDR1 is DFQATT and CDR2 is SNEGSKA in the germline V gene (reference sequence). A library of TCRbeta sequences, prepared with unique molecular identifiers, was generated. TCRdb used MiXCR to reprocess the PCR reads, holding one entry per CDR3 protein. Of some 75,000 distinct CDR3 sequences listed, about 7% are singletons. This clonotype was obtained from a human donor who donated a stem cell graft to a child with acute lymphoblastic leukemia. The chain has TRBV20-1 and TRBJ1-5; 10 bases align to TRBD1. Sequenced material: PBMCs from the stem cell graft donor, taken from the stem cell graft. The CDR3 coding sequence is TGCAGTGCTCGTCCGGGACAGGGGACGCAGCCCCAGCATTTT. It codes for CSARPGQGTQPQHF.